This TCR beta chain appears in the sequencing data of a study of cytomegalovirus exposure and HLA in healthy donors. Primers for the PCR totalled 60 Vbeta and 13 Jbeta. Sequenced by immunoSEQ multiplex PCR; TCRdb stores in-frame clones only, minus some. The sample comprises roughly 100,000 clones, about 80% of which are singletons, and approximately 8% rests with the top ten. Per the germline V gene, CDR1 is SQVTM and CDR2 is ANQGSEA. Germline trimming cut 7 bases from V and 5 bases from J; bases unmatched to any gene: 12. This CDR3 comprises 14 residues. The chain is built from TRBV29-1 and TRBJ1-2, with 8 bases lining up with TRBD1. The sample taken for sequencing was PBMCs. The clonotype comes from a man aged 35-49 years in good health and CMV-seropositive. The CDR3 loop is CSAKDRAYPYGYTF. CDR3 DNA: TGCAGCGCCAAGGACAGGGCTTACCCTTATGGCTACACCTTC. The whole variable domain, remainder taken from reference TRBV29-1 and TRBJ1-2, is SAVISQKPSRDICQRGTSLTIQCQVDSQVTMMFWYRQQPGQSLTLIATANQGSEATYESGFVIDKFPISRPNLTFSTLTVSNMSPEDSSIYLCSAKDRAYPYGYTFGSGTRLTVV.